The 7 T cell receptor beta chains reported below all come from one sample, sequenced in a study of T cell repertoires in cytomegalovirus infection. One entry per CDR3 protein results from TCRdb running MiXCR on the reads. This sample has about 310,000 distinct CDR3 sequences, with 25% found just once. Their cognate antigens are unknown. Sequenced here: cultured PBMCs, sampled from culture after CMV antigen stimulation. These receptors were taken from a human donor in good health (CMV status not recorded). Some clones in this sample may be carry-over from other donors' samples.

The CDR3 DNA reads TGCAGTGCTAGAGACCCCTATAGCAATCAGCCCCAGCATTTT. This translates into CSARDPYSNQPQHF. The V and J genes are TRBV20-1 and TRBJ1-5; D not certain. CDR1 DFQATT and CDR2 SNEGSKA come from the germline V gene (reference sequence). This CDR3 region has 14 residues. V lost 0 bases and J 0 bases, leaving 6 bases between the germline ends.

CDR3 residues: CASRSGTQANEQFF. The CDR3 DNA sequence: TGTGCCAGCAGGTCCGGGACTCAGGCCAATGAGCAGTTCTTC. The rearrangement links TRBV6-1 to TRBJ2-1, with a tentative D call TRBD2 (6 bases). V was shortened by 6 bases and J by 6 bases, with 15 bases between the two germline ends. This CDR3 comprises 14 residues. CDR1 MNHNS and CDR2 SASEGT come from the germline V gene.

This clonotype was counted between two and nine times. The chain is built from TRBV11-3 and TRBJ2-1; 11 bases map to TRBD2. Germline V gene data show CDR1 as SGHNT and CDR2 as YENEEA. The ends lost 2 bases at V and 5 bases at J; junction bases unmatched: 5. This CDR3 has 16 residues. The CDR3 region has the DNA TGTGCCAGCAGCTTAACCTCGACTAGCGGGAACAATGAGCAGTTCTTC. Its protein product is CASSLTSTSGNNEQFF.

The chain employs TRBV7-2 and TRBJ2-1; 11 positions match TRBD2. The CDR3 has 15 residues. With 1 base clipped from V and 9 bases from J, the junction kept 5 bases outside the gene matches. Per germline, CDR1 SGHTA and CDR2 FQGNSA. As DNA, the CDR3 is TGTGCCAGCAGCTTAGGACTAGCGGGGAAGGGTGAGCAGTTCTTC. As protein: CASSLGLAGKGEQFF.

This clonotype was detected only a few times. One junction end does not reproduce the germline sequence, and a read error may be involved. V is TRBV29-1 and J is TRBJ2-7; D might be TRBD2 (6 bases). The CDR3 runs 14 residues. The germline V gene has CDR1 SQVTM and CDR2 ANQGSEA. The chain's CDR3 is CSVVPGAVSDEQYF. The CDR3 DNA sequence: TGCAGCGTTGTCCCGGGAGCGGTCTCCGACGAGCAGTACTTC.

The rearrangement joins TRBV20-1 to TRBJ2-3; perhaps TRBD2 as D (6 bases). Trimming removed 5 bases at V and 3 bases at J, with 18 bases between. Per germline, CDR1 DFQATT and CDR2 SNEGSKA (reference sequence). This CDR3 is 15 amino acids long. The CDR3 reads CSASSATGATDTQYF. Here the CDR3 DNA reads TGCAGTGCTTCGTCTGCGACGGGAGCAACAGATACGCAGTATTTT.

This clonotype was recorded many times. The chain employs TRBV7-2 and TRBJ1-1; D is possibly TRBD1 (6 bases). The CDR3 is made up of 16 amino acids. V lost 1 base and J 0 bases, leaving 12 bases between the germline ends. CDR1 and CDR2 (germline): SGHTA, FQGNSA. The CDR3 here is CASSLGGGEVNTEAFF. Here the CDR3 DNA reads TGTGCCAGCAGCTTAGGGGGGGGCGAAGTGAACACTGAAGCTTTCTTT.